These 27 T cell receptor beta chains share one sample of origin, sequenced in a study of blood T cells in healthy people across ages. Combining a sample-barcoded 5' primer with a J-beta primer mix, a second PCR ran for roughly 7 to 12 cycles. MiXCR, applied by TCRdb to the 5' RACE reads, yields one record per CDR3 protein. There are roughly 1,000,000 distinct CDR3 sequences in the sample; about 25% occur only once, and approximately 0.79% lies in the top ten. The sample also formed part of further work on T cells of mothers and their children.

Source material: blood. These receptors were obtained from a girl aged 2-15 years in good health.

The rearrangement links TRBV6-2 or TRBV6-3 to TRBJ2-4; TRBD2 matches at 8 bases. Trimming cost V 0 bases and J 6 bases; bases outside gene matches: 1. Germline CDR1 is MNHEY and CDR2 is SVGEGT. The CDR3 spans 14 residues. As DNA, the CDR3 is TGTGCCAGCAGTTACTCGAGCGGGGGAAACATTCAGTACTTC. Its protein is CASSYSSGGNIQYF.

This rearrangement joins TRBV10-3 to TRBJ2-1, with D unclear. The V end lost 9 bases, the J end lost 3 bases, and 6 bases lay between the germline ends. Germline V gene sequence: CDR1 ENHRY, CDR2 SYGVKD. The CDR3 extends over 11 amino acids. The CDR3 is CAIKDYNEQFF. The CDR3 DNA reads as TGTGCCATTAAAGACTACAATGAGCAGTTCTTC.

On this clonotype: One end of the junction fails to match germline, which may point to a read error. J is TRBJ2-6 and V is TRBV7-3; D perhaps matches TRBD1 (6 bases). The CDR3 extends over 18 amino acids. From germline, CDR1 is SGHTA and CDR2 FQGTGA. The CDR3 here is CASSPRDKTFSGVNVLTF. The CDR3 nucleotides are TGTGCCAGCAGCCCACGGGACAAGACCTTCTCTGGGGTCAACGTCCTGACTTTC.

This clonotype was observed a handful of times. This chain uses TRBV4-3 with TRBJ1-4; no firm D call. V gave up 0 bases and J gave up 8 bases, with 19 bases separating them. This CDR3 comprises 17 residues. In germline, CDR1 is LGHNA, CDR2 YSLEER. The CDR3 region has the DNA TGCGCCAGCAGCCAAGATTGGGCCAAGGAGGTTCGGGAAAAACTGTTTTTT. This codes for CASSQDWAKEVREKLFF.

The chain uses TRBV12-3 or TRBV12-4 and TRBJ1-2; a possible D gene is TRBD1 (6 bases). V was shortened by 6 bases and J by 0 bases, with 17 bases between the two germline ends. This CDR3 is 16 amino acids long. CDR3 DNA sequence: TGTGCCAGCAGGGCCGCCGGGACAAAATCTAACTATGGCTACACCTTC. Translating it yields CASRAAGTKSNYGYTF.

This clonotype was counted only a few times. The gene calls are TRBV24-1 and TRBJ1-2, with 7 bases identical to TRBD1. The V gene's germline CDR1 is KGHDR and CDR2 SFDVKD. CDR3 length equals 12 residues. V dropped 3 bases and J dropped 8; count of bases not matched to a gene: 2. The DNA for the CDR3 is TGTGCCACCAGTGATGGGACAGCCGGCTACACCTTC. Amino acid sequence: CATSDGTAGYTF.

For this clonotype: The junction departs from the called germline gene at one end, perhaps through a read error. V is TRBV6-1 and J is TRBJ1-2; D is ambiguous. This CDR3 contains 14 residues. Looked up from germline, CDR1 is MNHNS and CDR2 is SASEGT. CDR3 nucleotide sequence: TGCGCCAGCAGTGAATGGGAAGGGTTATATGACTACACCTTC. Translating gives CASSEWEGLYDYTF.

V usage is TRBV12-3 or TRBV12-4 and J usage is TRBJ1-1; TRBD1 agrees at 7 bases. V was clipped by 3 bases and J by 10 bases; unmatched bases: 5. There are 12 residues in the CDR3. This CDR3 is CASSLVQGVAFF. In DNA, the CDR3 is TGTGCCAGCAGTTTGGTGCAGGGGGTAGCTTTCTTT.

The CDR3 region has the DNA TGTGCCAGCACCTCTTTTGGAGGCAATGAGCAGTTCTTC. Protein sequence: CASTSFGGNEQFF. J is TRBJ2-1 and V is TRBV6-5; maybe TRBD2 (5 bases). Trimming shortened V by 7 bases and J by 6 bases, and 13 bases separated the two germline ends. There are 13 residues in the CDR3. The V gene's germline CDR1 is MNHEY and CDR2 SVGAGI.

This clonotype was seen a few times. V usage is TRBV9 and J usage is TRBJ1-1, with TRBD1 as a possible D gene (5 bases). Trimming left V 4 bases short and J 0 bases short, with 13 bases between. Germline V lookup: CDR1 SGDLS, CDR2 YYNGEE. The CDR3 is made up of 15 amino acids. CDR3 region: CASSPWTTMNTEAFF. The CDR3 region has the DNA TGTGCCAGCAGCCCGTGGACAACGATGAACACTGAAGCTTTCTTT.

This clonotype was found a few times. This sequence joins TRBV9 and TRBJ2-3; 7 bases are shared with TRBD2. With 0 bases clipped from V and 3 bases from J, the junction kept 7 bases outside the gene matches. The CDR3 covers 16 residues. Germline-derived CDR1 and CDR2 are SGDLS and YYNGEE. The CDR3 loop is CASSVALPGGTDTQYF. The CDR3 nucleotides are TGTGCCAGCAGCGTAGCTCTCCCCGGGGGGACAGATACGCAGTATTTT.

This clonotype appeared a few times. This chain uses TRBV7-9 with TRBJ2-5, with D possibly matching TRBD1 (6 bases). Germline CDR1 reads SEHNR; CDR2 reads FQNEAQ (reference sequence). There are 14 residues in the CDR3. Between the trimmed V and J ends, which lost 5 bases and 4 bases, there was a span of 14 bases. CDR3 in amino acids: CASSPTVGGETQYF. The CDR3 DNA sequence: TGTGCCAGCAGCCCCACCGTAGGGGGAGAGACCCAGTACTTC.

This clonotype has just a few counts. An end of the junction differs from the germline gene, which may be a read error. J is TRBJ1-2 and V is TRBV4-2, with D tentatively TRBD1 (6 bases). CDR1 and CDR2 from the germline V gene are LGHNA and YNFKEQ. This CDR3 region has 15 residues. The DNA for the CDR3 is TGTGCCAGCAGCCAAGATATAGGGGGAGATCATGGCTACATCTTC. Its protein product is CASSQDIGGDHGYIF.

This clonotype was counted a few times. CDR3 amino acids: CATSEPEGGQETQYF. CDR3 nucleotides: TGTGCCACCAGTGAGCCAGAGGGGGGACAAGAGACCCAGTACTTC. The rearrangement uses TRBV24-1 and TRBJ2-5; D possibly uses TRBD1 or TRBD2 (6 bases each). CDR1 is KGHDR, CDR2 SFDVKD, per germline. The CDR3 has 15 residues. V was shortened by 4 bases and J by 2 bases, with 13 bases between the two germline ends.

This clonotype was counted between two and nine times. V is TRBV28 and J is TRBJ2-3; possibly TRBD1 for D (5 bases). This CDR3 spans 14 amino acids. V lost 5 bases, J lost 2 bases, and 11 bases lay in between. CDR1 MDHEN and CDR2 SYDVKM come from the germline V gene. The CDR3 nucleotides read TGTGCCAGCAGTCCCCGACAGACCACAGATACGCAGTATTTT. Its translation: CASSPRQTTDTQYF.

The genes are TRBV20-1 and TRBJ2-1; no clear D gene. CDR3 length: 15 residues. Trimming removed 6 bases from V and 0 bases from J, with 15 bases in between. The V gene's germline CDR1 is DFQATT and CDR2 SNEGSKA (reference sequence). The CDR3 nucleotides read TGCAGTGCAATCGCCCTTTTGAGCTCCTACAATGAGCAGTTCTTC. Protein: CSAIALLSSYNEQFF.

This clonotype was seen a few times. The CDR3 sequence is CASRSTRVDNEKLFF. CDR3 nucleotides: TGTGCCAGCAGATCCACCAGGGTAGATAATGAAAAACTGTTTTTT. This chain joins TRBV12-3 or TRBV12-4 and TRBJ1-4; TRBD1 might be the D (5 bases). The CDR3 consists of 15 residues. Trimming removed 6 bases at V and 4 bases at J, with 15 bases between.

This clonotype was recorded a few times. The chain is built from TRBV29-1 and TRBJ1-2; the match to TRBD1 covers 9 bases. Germline CDR1 and CDR2: SQVTM and ANQGSEA. The CDR3 sequence is 12 residues long. The J segment lost 7 bases and the V segment lost 7 bases, leaving 7 bases of the junction unmatched. The CDR3 bases are TGCAGCGCCGGACAGGGGTTCGGTGGCTACACCTTC. It specifies CSAGQGFGGYTF.

With regard to this clonotype: The CDR3 ends on some other residue instead of the conserved phenylalanine or tryptophan, so this is likely a read error. J is TRBJ2-3 and V is TRBV4-1; no clear D. The CDR3 consists of 15 residues. CDR1 is MGHRA and CDR2 is YSYEKL in the germline V gene. Trimming stripped 3 bases from V and 6 bases from J, with 16 bases between. The CDR3 DNA reads TGCGCCAGCAGCCAGTTTGCTGACGGTTCGGATACGCAGTATTTA. It yields the protein CASSQFADGSDTQYL.

V and J are TRBV6-1 and TRBJ2-7, with 8 bases fitting TRBD1. Germline trimming cut 7 bases from V and 4 bases from J; bases unmatched to any gene: 6. Germline assignment: CDR1 MNHNS and CDR2 SASEGT. This CDR3 has 13 amino acids. The CDR3 reads CASKRTGTYEQYF. The CDR3 DNA reads as TGTGCCAGCAAGAGGACAGGGACATACGAGCAGTACTTC.

This clonotype has just a few counts. The chain links TRBV5-5 to TRBJ1-2; no clear D gene. Germline V lookup: CDR1 SGHKS, CDR2 YYEKEE (reference sequence). V lost 5 bases to trimming and J lost 4 bases, with 15 bases between them. The CDR3 runs 14 residues. Here the CDR3 DNA reads TGTGCCAGCAGACCCCCTACGGGGAGCTATGGCTACACCTTC. As protein: CASRPPTGSYGYTF.

This clonotype was recorded only once. The chain recombines TRBV3-1 with TRBJ1-3; no clear D. V lost 0 bases and J 0 bases, leaving 12 bases between the germline ends. The CDR3 length is 17 residues. CDR1 is LGHDT and CDR2 is YNNKEL in the germline V gene (reference sequence). CDR3 sequence: CASSQDLVRYSGNTIYF. Written as DNA, the CDR3 is TGTGCCAGCAGCCAAGATCTCGTCCGGTACTCTGGAAACACCATATATTTT.

As for this clonotype: One end of the junction is discordant with germline, which a read error may explain. This sequence joins TRBV7-9 and TRBJ2-7, with D hard to call. The CDR3 runs to 15 residues. Germline CDR1 SEHNR, CDR2 FQNEAQ (reference sequence). The CDR3 protein is CASSLDSQFPYKQYF. CDR3 DNA sequence: TGTGCCAGCAGCTTAGATAGCCAGTTTCCCTACAAGCAGTACTTC.

This clonotype was seen only a few times. The CDR3 sequence is CASSLGSKNQPQHF. The CDR3 coding sequence is TGTGCCAGCAGTTTAGGGTCTAAGAATCAGCCCCAGCATTTT. The rearrangement uses TRBV12-3 or TRBV12-4 and TRBJ1-5; no firm D call. The CDR3 extends over 14 amino acids. The V end was cut by 1 base, the J end by 4 bases, with 8 bases between.

In this sample, this clonotype turned up a few times. This chain links TRBV9 with TRBJ1-6; D ambiguous. Germline CDR1 SGDLS, CDR2 YYNGEE. Between the trimmed V and J ends, which lost 0 bases and 14 bases, there was a span of 18 bases. CDR3 size: 15 residues. The CDR3: CASSVAPGPGSTLHF. DNA for the CDR3: TGTGCCAGCAGCGTAGCTCCGGGTCCCGGGTCAACCCTCCACTTT.

In this sample, this clonotype turned up once. The rearrangement joins TRBV7-9 to TRBJ2-1, with no clear D. Germline V gives CDR1 SEHNR, CDR2 FQNEAQ (reference sequence). This CDR3 is built from 14 residues. V was shortened by 4 bases and J by 4 bases, with 11 bases between the two germline ends. CDR3 DNA sequence: TGTGCCAGCAGCTCAACGACCTCTTACAATGAGCAGTTCTTC. It yields the protein CASSSTTSYNEQFF. Full variable domain (rest looked up from reference TRBV7-9 and TRBJ2-1): DTGVSQNPRHKITKRGQNVTFRCDPISEHNRLYWYRQTLGQGPEFLTYFQNEAQLEKSRLLSDRFSAERPKGSFSTLEIQRTEQGDSAMYLCASSSTTSYNEQFFGPGTRLTVL.

The chain employs TRBV15 and TRBJ2-5, with D uncertain. CDR1 and CDR2 from the germline V gene are LNHNV and YYDKDF (reference sequence). This CDR3 spans 11 amino acids. Trimming cost V 9 bases and J 2 bases, with 7 bases left between them. The CDR3 protein is CATEDQETQYF. CDR3 DNA sequence: TGTGCCACGGAAGATCAAGAGACCCAGTACTTC.